The T cell receptor (beta chain) described here comes from a study of blood T cell repertoires in COVID-19. In the study overall: The analysed material was cDNA or gDNA that came from T cells, B-cell-depleted T cells, or PBMCs.

Trimming removed 1 base from V and 5 bases from J, with 8 bases in between. CDR3 length equals 13 residues. Germline lookup yields CDR1 SGHVS and CDR2 FNYEAQ. One Seattle source followed patients from active infection through their disease course. Clones were read by immunoSEQ multiplex PCR, and TCRdb kept only the in-frame ones, dropping some. The top ten hold approximately 45% of the sample, which has about 56,000 clones, about 91% seen once. The specimen was peripheral blood. The rearrangement links TRBV7-6 to TRBJ2-5; the D is unclear. The source is a woman in her sixties with COVID-19, enrolled during active disease. CDR3 sequence (DNA): TGTGCCAGCAGCTTAGTGGCCAGGGAGACCCAGTACTTC. It codes for CASSLVARETQYF. Complete variable domain (other parts from reference TRBV7-6 and TRBJ2-5): GAGVSQSPRYKVTKRGQDVALRCDPISGHVSLYWYRQALGQGPEFLTYFNYEAQQDKSGLPNDRFSAERPEGSISTLTIQRTEQRDSAMYRCASSLVARETQYFGPGTRLLVL.